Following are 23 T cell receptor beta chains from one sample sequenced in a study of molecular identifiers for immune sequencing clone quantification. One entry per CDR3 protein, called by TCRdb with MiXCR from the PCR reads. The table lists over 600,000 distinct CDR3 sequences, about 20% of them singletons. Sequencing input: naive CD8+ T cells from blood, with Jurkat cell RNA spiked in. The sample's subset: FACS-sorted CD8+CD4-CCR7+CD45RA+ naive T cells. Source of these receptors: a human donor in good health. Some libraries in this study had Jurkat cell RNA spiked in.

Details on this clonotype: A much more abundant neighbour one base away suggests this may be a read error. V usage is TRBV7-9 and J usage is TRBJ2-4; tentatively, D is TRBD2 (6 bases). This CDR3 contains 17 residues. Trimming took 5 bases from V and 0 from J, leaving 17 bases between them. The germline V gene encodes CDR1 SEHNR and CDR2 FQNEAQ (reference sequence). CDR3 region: CASSTLRRELAKNIQYF. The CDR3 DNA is TGTGCCAGCAGCACCCTCAGGCGGGAACTAGCCAAAAACATTCAGTACTTC.

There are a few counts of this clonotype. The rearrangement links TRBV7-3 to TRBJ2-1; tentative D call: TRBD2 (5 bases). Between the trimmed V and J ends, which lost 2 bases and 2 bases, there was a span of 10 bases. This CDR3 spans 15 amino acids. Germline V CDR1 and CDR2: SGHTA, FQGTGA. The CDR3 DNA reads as TGTGCCAGCAGCTTATCCCAGCGGACCTACAATGAGCAGTTCTTC. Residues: CASSLSQRTYNEQFF.

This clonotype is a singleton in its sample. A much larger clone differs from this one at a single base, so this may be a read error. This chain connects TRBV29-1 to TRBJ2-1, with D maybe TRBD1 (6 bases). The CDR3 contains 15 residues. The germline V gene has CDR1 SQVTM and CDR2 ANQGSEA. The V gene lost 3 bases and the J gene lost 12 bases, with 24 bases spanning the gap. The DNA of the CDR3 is TGCAGCGTTGATGGGACCGGGACAATGGGGGATGGGCAGTTCTTC. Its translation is CSVDGTGTMGDGQFF.

CDR3 nucleotide sequence: TGTGCCAGCAGTTCACAGACGCGCGAGCAGTACTTC. Translation: CASSSQTREQYF. The gene calls are TRBV27 and TRBJ2-7, with D uncertain. V lost 4 bases and J 6 bases, leaving 10 bases between the germline ends. The CDR3 loop spans 12 amino acids. CDR1 and CDR2 from the germline V gene are MNHEY and SMNVEV (reference sequence).

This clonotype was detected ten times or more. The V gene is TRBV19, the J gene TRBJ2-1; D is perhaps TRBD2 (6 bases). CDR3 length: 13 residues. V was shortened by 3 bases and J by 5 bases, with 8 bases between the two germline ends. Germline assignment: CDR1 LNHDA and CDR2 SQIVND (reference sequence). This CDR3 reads CASSIGGHNEQFF. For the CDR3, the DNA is TGTGCCAGTAGTATCGGGGGACACAATGAGCAGTTCTTC.

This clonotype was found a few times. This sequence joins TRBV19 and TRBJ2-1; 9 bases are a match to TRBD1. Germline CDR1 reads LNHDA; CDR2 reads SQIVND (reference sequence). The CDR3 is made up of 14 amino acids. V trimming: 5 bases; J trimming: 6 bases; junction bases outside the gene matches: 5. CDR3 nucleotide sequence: TGTGCCAGTAGTCCGGGACAGGGTCGCAATGAGCAGTTCTTC. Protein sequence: CASSPGQGRNEQFF.

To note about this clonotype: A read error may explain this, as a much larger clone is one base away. CDR3 loop: CSVGATGGSYGYTF. The CDR3 DNA reads as TGCAGCGTTGGGGCGACCGGTGGAAGTTATGGCTACACCTTC. The J gene is TRBJ1-2, the V gene TRBV29-1; no clear D gene. CDR1 is SQVTM and CDR2 is ANQGSEA in the germline V gene. This CDR3 spans 14 amino acids. V was shortened by 4 bases and J by 5 bases, with 17 bases between the two germline ends.

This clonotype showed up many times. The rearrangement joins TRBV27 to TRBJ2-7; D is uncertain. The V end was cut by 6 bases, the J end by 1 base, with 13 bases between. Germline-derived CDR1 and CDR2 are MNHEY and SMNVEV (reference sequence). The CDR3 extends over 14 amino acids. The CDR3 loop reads CASSLNGPSYEQYF. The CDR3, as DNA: TGTGCCAGCAGCTTAAACGGGCCGTCCTACGAGCAGTACTTC.

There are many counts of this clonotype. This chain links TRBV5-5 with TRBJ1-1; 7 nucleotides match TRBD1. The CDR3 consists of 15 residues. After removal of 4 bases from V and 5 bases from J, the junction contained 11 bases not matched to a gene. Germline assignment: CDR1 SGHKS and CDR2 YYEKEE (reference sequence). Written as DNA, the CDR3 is TGTGCCAGCAGCACGGATCCTTCAGGGGGGACTGAAGCTTTCTTT. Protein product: CASSTDPSGGTEAFF. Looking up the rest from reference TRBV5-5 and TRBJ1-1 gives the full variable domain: DAGVTQSPTHLIKTRGQQVTLRCSPISGHKSVSWYQQVLGQGPQFIFQYYEKEERGRGNFPDRFSARQFPNYSSELNVNALLLGDSALYLCASSTDPSGGTEAFFGQGTRLTVV.

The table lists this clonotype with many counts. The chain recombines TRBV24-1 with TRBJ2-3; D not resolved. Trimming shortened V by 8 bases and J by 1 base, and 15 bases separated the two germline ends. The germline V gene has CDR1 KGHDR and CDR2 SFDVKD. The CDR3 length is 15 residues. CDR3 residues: CATTSSEWGTDTQYF. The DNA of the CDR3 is TGTGCCACCACCAGCTCGGAGTGGGGCACAGATACGCAGTATTTT.

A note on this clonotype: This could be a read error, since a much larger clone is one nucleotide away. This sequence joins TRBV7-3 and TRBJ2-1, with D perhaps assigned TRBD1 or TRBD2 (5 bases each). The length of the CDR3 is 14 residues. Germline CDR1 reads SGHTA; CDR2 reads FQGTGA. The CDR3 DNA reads TGTGTCAGCAGCCCTGGGGGTATGGGCAATGAGCAGTTCTTC. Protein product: CVSSPGGMGNEQFF.

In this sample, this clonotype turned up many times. CDR3 coding DNA: TGTGCCAGCAGCCAAACCCGGGACAGGGGCCGCACAGATACGCAGTATTTT. Translated, it gives CASSQTRDRGRTDTQYF. The chain joins TRBV14 to TRBJ2-3; 10 positions agree with TRBD1. This CDR3 comprises 17 residues. Germline CDR1 is SGHDN and CDR2 is FVKESK. J gave up 1 base and V 2 bases, and 6 bases lay outside the gene matches.

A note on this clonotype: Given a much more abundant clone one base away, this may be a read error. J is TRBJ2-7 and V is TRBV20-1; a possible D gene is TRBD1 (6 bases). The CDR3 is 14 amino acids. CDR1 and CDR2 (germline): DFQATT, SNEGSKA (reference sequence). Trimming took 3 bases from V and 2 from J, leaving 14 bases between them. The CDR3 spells CSASGQGSPYEQYF. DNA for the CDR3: TGCAGTGCTAGCGGGCAGGGGAGTCCCTACGAGCAGTACTTC.

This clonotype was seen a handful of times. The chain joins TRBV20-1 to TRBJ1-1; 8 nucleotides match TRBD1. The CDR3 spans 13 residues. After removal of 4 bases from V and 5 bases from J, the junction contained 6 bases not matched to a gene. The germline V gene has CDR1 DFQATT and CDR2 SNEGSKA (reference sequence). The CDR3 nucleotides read TGCAGTGCTACCAGGGGGCTTGAGACTGAAGCTTTCTTT. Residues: CSATRGLETEAFF.

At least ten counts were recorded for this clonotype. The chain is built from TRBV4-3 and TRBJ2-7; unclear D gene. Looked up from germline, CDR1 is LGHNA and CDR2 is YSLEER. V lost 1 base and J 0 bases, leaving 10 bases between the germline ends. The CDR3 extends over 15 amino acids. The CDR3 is CASSQVADNSYEQYF. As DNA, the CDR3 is TGCGCCAGCAGCCAAGTGGCAGATAACTCCTACGAGCAGTACTTC.

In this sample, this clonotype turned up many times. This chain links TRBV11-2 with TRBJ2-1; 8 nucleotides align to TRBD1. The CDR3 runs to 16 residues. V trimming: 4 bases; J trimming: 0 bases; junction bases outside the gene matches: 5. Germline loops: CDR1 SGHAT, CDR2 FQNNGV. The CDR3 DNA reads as TGTGCCAGCAGCTCGGGACAGGACTACTCCTACAATGAGCAGTTCTTC. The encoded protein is CASSSGQDYSYNEQFF.

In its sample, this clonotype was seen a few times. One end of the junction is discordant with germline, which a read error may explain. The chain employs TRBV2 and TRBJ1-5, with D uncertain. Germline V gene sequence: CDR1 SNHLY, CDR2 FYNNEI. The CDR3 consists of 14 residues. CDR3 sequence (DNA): TGTGCTAGCAGTCAAGACTGGACTAGCCAGCCCCAGCATTTT. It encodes CASSQDWTSQPQHF.

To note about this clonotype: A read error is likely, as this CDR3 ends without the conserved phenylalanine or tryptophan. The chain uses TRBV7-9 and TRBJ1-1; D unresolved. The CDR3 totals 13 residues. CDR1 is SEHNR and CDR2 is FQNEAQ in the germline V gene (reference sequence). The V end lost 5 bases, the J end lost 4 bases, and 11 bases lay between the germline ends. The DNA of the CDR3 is TGTGCCAGCAGCCGGGCCTGGGGCACTGAAGCTTTCTCT. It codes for CASSRAWGTEAFS.

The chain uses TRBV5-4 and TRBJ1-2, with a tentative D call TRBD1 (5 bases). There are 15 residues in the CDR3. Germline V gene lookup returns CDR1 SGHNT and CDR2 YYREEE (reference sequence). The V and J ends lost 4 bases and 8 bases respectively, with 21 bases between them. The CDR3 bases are TGTGCCAGCAGCCCGAAGGGGACTCCCTATCTCGGCTACACCTTC. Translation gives CASSPKGTPYLGYTF.

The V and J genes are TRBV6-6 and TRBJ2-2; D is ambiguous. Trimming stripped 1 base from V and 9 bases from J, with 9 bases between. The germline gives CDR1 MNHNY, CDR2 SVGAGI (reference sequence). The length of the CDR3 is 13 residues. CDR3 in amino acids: CASSYLLAWELFF. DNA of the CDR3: TGTGCCAGCAGTTACTTATTAGCTTGGGAGCTGTTTTTT.

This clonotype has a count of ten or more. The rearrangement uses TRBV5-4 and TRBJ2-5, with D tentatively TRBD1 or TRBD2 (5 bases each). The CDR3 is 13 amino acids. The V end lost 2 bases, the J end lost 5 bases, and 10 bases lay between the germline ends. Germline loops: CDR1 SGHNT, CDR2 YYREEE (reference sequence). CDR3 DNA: TGTGCCAGCAGCTTTGGGGGTGGCGAGACCCAGTACTTC. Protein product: CASSFGGGETQYF.

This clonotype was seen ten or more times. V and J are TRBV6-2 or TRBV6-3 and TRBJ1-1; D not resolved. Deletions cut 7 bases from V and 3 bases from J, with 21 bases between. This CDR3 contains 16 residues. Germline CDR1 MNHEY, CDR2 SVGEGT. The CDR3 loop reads CASTPKETHLDTEAFF. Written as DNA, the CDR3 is TGTGCCAGCACCCCTAAGGAGACCCATCTGGACACTGAAGCTTTCTTT.

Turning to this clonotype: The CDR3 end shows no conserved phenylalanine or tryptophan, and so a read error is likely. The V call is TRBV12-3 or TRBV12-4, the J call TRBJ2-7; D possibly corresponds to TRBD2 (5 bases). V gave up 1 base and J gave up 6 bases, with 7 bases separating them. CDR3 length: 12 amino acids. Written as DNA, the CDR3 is TGTGCCAGCAGTTTAGGAGGGATCGAGCAGTACATC. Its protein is CASSLGGIEQYI.